The present T cell receptor (beta chain) was sequenced within a study of blood T cell repertoires in COVID-19. Study details: Sources were T cells, B-cell-depleted T cells, or PBMCs; the material itself was cDNA or gDNA.

Original data processing: Using reference gene primer amplification, nucleated cell counts were estimated. Measured with immunoSEQ multiplex PCR; TCRdb has only the in-frame clones, and not every one. V, J and clone size were drawn from that table, and D and trimming were deduced from the DNA. The sample has 250,000 to 300,000 clones; 89% are singletons. The CDR3 covers 16 residues. Looked up from germline, CDR1 is WNHNN and CDR2 is SYGVQD (reference sequence). V was clipped by 0 bases and J by 7 bases; unmatched bases: 12. The source of this sequence is a woman aged 60 to 75 with acute or convalescent COVID-19. Sample: peripheral blood. This chain links TRBV10-1 with TRBJ2-7; 7 bases line up with TRBD1. CDR3 nucleotides: TGCGCCAGCAGTGAGTCGAAGAGACAGGGACCCTCTGAGCAGTACTTC. Amino acids: CASSESKRQGPSEQYF.